A selection of T cell receptor beta chains follows, all from one sample in a study of T-cell reconstitution after alpha-beta-depleted transplantation in children. TCRdb reanalysed the PCR reads using MiXCR and keeps one entry per CDR3 protein. The table lists about 980,000 distinct CDR3 sequences, roughly 31% of them singletons. The specimen was PBMCs, mostly from graft donor cells, collected 360 days after TCRalphabeta/CD19-depleted stem cell transplant. The source of these receptors is a boy less than two years old who had a stem cell transplant for SCID, so the T cells may come from the graft donor. The CDR3 runs from the conserved cysteine through the conserved F or W. The D gene is left open where the match is weak. Clone size is shown for a subset of rows, as once, few, many or a class of expanded clone.

CDR3 length	clone size	V gene	J gene	D gene	CDR3 protein	CDR3 DNA
18	once	TRBV3-1	TRBJ1-3	-	CTSSLVRTVPGSGNTIYF	TGTACCAGCAGTTTAGTCCGGACAGTCCCAGGCTCTGGAAACACCATATATTTT
12	-	TRBV3-1	TRBJ2-3	-	CASSQATDTQYF	TGTGCCAGCAGCCAAGCTACAGATACGCAGTATTTT
14	once	TRBV7-9	TRBJ2-3	TRBD1	CASSFSTGEDTQYF	TGTGCCAGCAGCTTTTCGACAGGGGAGGATACGCAGTATTTT
14	many	TRBV18	TRBJ1-1	TRBD1	CASSSGQGTPEAFF	TGTGCCAGCTCATCCGGACAGGGAACCCCTGAAGCTTTCTTT
15	-	TRBV9	TRBJ2-2	-	CASSAYKDITGELFF	TGTGCCAGCAGCGCCTATAAGGACATCACCGGGGAGCTGTTTTTT
17	few	TRBV10-3	TRBJ2-1	TRBD2	CATQKERGGLGSDEQFF	TGTGCCACTCAAAAAGAGCGGGGGGGCCTAGGATCAGATGAGCAGTTCTTC
12	-	TRBV29-1	TRBJ1-1	-	CSVRLSNTEAFF	TGCAGCGTTCGTCTTAGCAACACTGAAGCTTTCTTT
14	few	TRBV7-2	TRBJ2-7	TRBD2	CASRVAGGRSEQYF	TGTGCCAGCAGGGTAGCGGGGGGGAGGTCCGAGCAGTACTTC
15	-	TRBV12-3/TRBV12-4	TRBJ2-4	-	CASSPQGYAKNIQYF	TGTGCCAGCAGTCCACAGGGTTACGCCAAAAACATTCAGTACTTC
13	few	TRBV20-1	TRBJ2-7	-	CSGRLGLTYEQYF	TGCAGCGGGCGACTAGGACTGACCTACGAGCAGTACTTC
16	-	TRBV5-1	TRBJ2-4	-	CASSLEPLIAKNIQYF	TGCGCCAGCAGCTTGGAGCCGTTGATAGCCAAAAACATTCAGTACTTC
13	few	TRBV2	TRBJ1-6	-	CASRGEGNSPLHF	TGTGCCAGCAGGGGGGAGGGGAATTCACCCCTCCACTTT
13	few	TRBV5-1	TRBJ2-1	-	CASSLEEGLPEFF	TGCGCCAGCAGCTTGGAAGAAGGACTCCCTGAGTTCTTC
13	few	TRBV12-3/TRBV12-4	TRBJ1-1	-	CASTRTMNTEAFF	TGTGCCAGCACACGGACGATGAACACTGAAGCTTTCTTT
15	once	TRBV11-2	TRBJ2-2	-	CASSFRASHTGELFF	TGTGCCAGCAGCTTTCGGGCTAGCCACACCGGGGAGCTGTTTTTT
14	-	TRBV5-6	TRBJ2-1	-	CASSFVPSLNEQFF	TGTGCCAGCAGCTTTGTTCCGAGCTTGAATGAGCAGTTCTTC
18	-	TRBV5-1	TRBJ2-3	TRBD2	CASSSTSGGVPRRDTQYF	TGCGCCAGCAGCTCGACTAGCGGGGGGGTTCCCCGGAGAGATACGCAGTATTTT
19	few	TRBV5-6	TRBJ2-4	TRBD2	CASSYHLRLAGVSKNIQYF	TGTGCCAGCAGCTATCACCTACGACTAGCGGGAGTATCCAAAAACATTCAGTACTTC
16	-	TRBV5-1	TRBJ1-3	-	CASSLWQSSSGNTIYF	TGCGCCAGCAGCTTGTGGCAGTCAAGCTCTGGAAACACCATATATTTT
13	-	TRBV28	TRBJ2-7	-	CASSPDSAREQYF	TGTGCCAGCAGTCCGGACTCTGCCCGGGAGCAGTACTTC
16	-	TRBV9	TRBJ2-3	-	CASSVGFMVSTDTQYF	TGTGCCAGCAGCGTAGGATTCATGGTCAGCACAGATACGCAGTATTTT
12	few	TRBV20-1	TRBJ1-1	-	CSAEKQGTEAFF	TGCAGTGCTGAAAAACAGGGCACTGAAGCTTTCTTT
15	-	TRBV12-3/TRBV12-4	TRBJ1-1	-	CASRKKGGRNTEAFF	TGTGCCAGCAGGAAAAAAGGGGGACGGAACACTGAAGCTTTCTTT
14	once	TRBV5-1	TRBJ2-5	-	CASNTGDGQETQYF	TGCGCCAGCAACACTGGGGATGGTCAAGAGACCCAGTACTTC
15	-	TRBV12-3/TRBV12-4	TRBJ2-3	TRBD2	CASSFSSGSTDTQYF	TGTGCCAGCAGTTTCTCTAGCGGCAGCACAGATACGCAGTATTTT
14	few	TRBV7-2	TRBJ2-5	-	CASSLGPYQETQYF	TGTGCCAGCAGCTTAGGTCCCTACCAAGAGACCCAGTACTTC
12	-	TRBV18	TRBJ2-1	-	CASSGELNEQFF	TGTGCCAGCTCAGGGGAGCTGAATGAGCAGTTCTTC
14	few	TRBV6-1	TRBJ2-5	TRBD1	CASGRQGLQETQYF	TGTGCCAGCGGTCGACAGGGGCTCCAAGAGACCCAGTACTTC
17	few	TRBV5-6	TRBJ2-3	-	CASSLAGRGARTDTQYF	TGTGCCAGCAGCTTGGCGGGCCGGGGGGCGCGCACAGATACGCAGTATTTT
16	few	TRBV7-9	TRBJ2-1	-	CASSYDGGPLGNEQFF	TGTGCCAGCAGCTACGATGGGGGGCCCCTGGGCAATGAGCAGTTCTTC
17	-	TRBV20-1	TRBJ1-2	TRBD1	CSAVPRTGPPTLYGYTF	TGCAGTGCTGTTCCTCGGACAGGGCCCCCCACCCTCTATGGCTACACCTTC
18	many	TRBV28	TRBJ2-1	TRBD2	CASKPPGLAGALYNEQFF	TGTGCCAGCAAGCCCCCGGGACTAGCGGGGGCCCTCTACAATGAGCAGTTCTTC
17	few	TRBV7-9	TRBJ2-7	-	CASSLVPGPLYDYEQYF	TGTGCCAGCAGCTTAGTCCCGGGACCCCTATATGATTACGAGCAGTACTTC
18	-	TRBV24-1	TRBJ2-3	-	CATSEASLDSPSTDTQYF	TGTGCCACCAGTGAAGCCTCCCTAGACTCGCCTAGCACAGATACGCAGTATTTT
13	-	TRBV29-1	TRBJ2-5	TRBD2	CSVAGGLQETQYF	TGCAGCGTGGCGGGGGGCCTCCAAGAGACCCAGTACTTC
19	-	TRBV5-1	TRBJ2-3	TRBD1	CASSPSPGGQGAGTDTQYF	TGCGCCAGCAGCCCAAGCCCCGGCGGACAGGGGGCAGGCACAGATACGCAGTATTTT
16	many	TRBV11-2	TRBJ2-1	TRBD1	CASSERTGGIYNEQFF	TGTGCCAGCAGCGAGCGGACAGGGGGCATCTACAATGAGCAGTTCTTC
11	-	TRBV12-3/TRBV12-4	TRBJ2-5	-	CASQLQETQYF	TGTGCCAGCCAACTACAAGAGACCCAGTACTTC
13	-	TRBV5-1	TRBJ1-1	-	CASSRESNTEAFF	TGCGCCAGCAGCCGGGAGTCGAACACTGAAGCTTTCTTT
14	-	TRBV4-1	TRBJ2-7	-	CASSRTRTGYEQYF	TGCGCCAGCAGCCGCACCAGAACAGGGTACGAGCAGTACTTC
15	-	TRBV7-2	TRBJ1-1	-	CASSLGGGVNTEAFF	TGTGCCAGCAGCTTAGGAGGGGGTGTGAACACTGAAGCTTTCTTT
17	few	TRBV5-1	TRBJ2-6	TRBD1	CASSTGQGVSGANVLTF	TGCGCCAGCAGCACGGGACAGGGGGTCTCTGGGGCCAACGTCCTGACTTTC
14	once	TRBV6-2/TRBV6-3	TRBJ2-5	-	CASHTGQVGGIQYF	TGTGCCAGCCACACCGGACAGGTCGGGGGTATCCAGTACTTC
15	-	TRBV2	TRBJ2-4	-	CASSELGQAKNIQYF	TGTGCCAGCAGTGAACTCGGGCAAGCCAAAAACATTCAGTACTTC
15	-	TRBV5-1	TRBJ1-3	-	CASSLDFRSGNTIYF	TGCGCCAGCAGCTTGGACTTTCGCTCTGGAAACACCATATATTTT
14	-	TRBV2	TRBJ2-7	TRBD1	CASRVDRGSYEQYF	TGTGCCAGCAGGGTGGACAGGGGGTCCTACGAGCAGTACTTC
16	-	TRBV20-1	TRBJ2-2	-	CSARDRVSGNTGELFF	TGCAGTGCTAGAGATCGGGTTAGCGGCAACACCGGGGAGCTGTTTTTT
13	-	TRBV29-1	TRBJ1-5	-	CSVADGHNQPQHF	TGCAGCGTTGCCGACGGCCACAATCAGCCCCAGCATTTT
17	once	TRBV12-3/TRBV12-4	TRBJ2-3	TRBD2	CASSLDPVAGRTDTQYF	TGTGCCAGCAGTTTAGACCCGGTAGCGGGCCGTACAGATACGCAGTATTTT
15	few	TRBV20-1	TRBJ2-2	TRBD1	CSARNRGLSPGELFF	TGCAGTGCGAGGAACAGGGGTCTGTCCCCCGGGGAGCTGTTTTTT
18	-	TRBV12-3/TRBV12-4	TRBJ2-1	TRBD2	CASSSLGLAGGVDNEQFF	TGTGCCAGCAGTTCGTTGGGACTAGCGGGGGGGGTCGACAATGAGCAGTTCTTC
10	-	TRBV2	TRBJ2-1	-	CASRVDEQFF	TGTGCCAGCAGGGTCGATGAGCAGTTCTTC
15	few	TRBV5-5	TRBJ2-1	TRBD1	CASIRQGSSYNEQFF	TGTGCCAGCATCCGACAGGGGAGCTCCTACAATGAGCAGTTCTTC
13	-	TRBV11-3	TRBJ2-1	-	CASSSNREDEQFF	TGTGCCAGCAGCTCAAACAGGGAGGATGAGCAGTTCTTC
15	-	TRBV5-1	TRBJ2-7	-	CASSFLPGGDYEQYF	TGCGCCAGCAGCTTTCTTCCGGGCGGGGACTACGAGCAGTACTTC